This TCR beta chain was documented in a study of shared clonotypes between healthy human individuals. Here immunoSEQ multiplex PCR was the method, and the copy in TCRdb shows in-frame clones only, minus some. This table has more than 2 million clones, 85% to 95% appearing once. Germline V gene sequence: CDR1 LGHNA, CDR2 YNFKEQ. The V gene end was trimmed by 0 bases and the J gene end by 6 bases; junction bases not matched to a gene: 1. The CDR3 consists of 14 residues. The receptor was isolated from a man in his late teens or twenties in good health. The source material was naive CD4+ T cells sorted from blood. The subset denotes: CD45RA+ positively selected. The V call is TRBV4-2, the J call TRBJ1-4, with 7 bases lining up with TRBD1. CDR3 coding DNA: TGTGCCAGCAGCCAAGATGGGACAGATGAAAAACTGTTTTTT. It translates to CASSQDGTDEKLFF.